One and the same sample provided the 3 T cell receptor beta chains below, sequenced in a study of blood T cell repertoires in COVID-19. Profiling relied on immunoSEQ multiplex PCR, and the TCRdb table lists in-frame clones only, not all of them. Of tens of thousands of clones detected, 85% appear once; the ten largest clones hold over 35%. The sample taken for sequencing was peripheral blood. The receptors shown here come from an older man with acute or convalescent COVID-19.

Concerning this clone: One end of the junction varies from germline; a read error may be responsible. The chain has TRBV29-1 and TRBJ2-7; D not certain. The length of the CDR3 is 12 residues. Germline-derived CDR1 and CDR2 are SQVTM and ANQGSEA. The CDR3: CSVEGEESEQYF. The CDR3 bases are TGCAGCGTCGAAGGAGAAGAATCCGAGCAGTACTTC.

This clone has a single count. V gene TRBV3-1 (or the pseudogene TRBV3-2) combines with J gene TRBJ2-1, with 14 bases lining up with TRBD2. The CDR3 extends over 16 amino acids. The V gene end was trimmed by 4 bases and the J gene end by 7 bases; junction bases not matched to a gene: 6. Germline V gene lookup returns CDR1 LGHDT and CDR2 YNNKEL (reference sequence). The CDR3 DNA is TGTGCCAGCAGCCGACGACTAGCGGGAGGGCCTAATGAGCAGTTCTTC. Translated: CASSRRLAGGPNEQFF.

This clone was recorded only once. V usage is TRBV7-3 and J usage is TRBJ1-2; possibly TRBD1 for D (6 bases). Per germline, CDR1 SGHTA and CDR2 FQGTGA. V was shortened by 5 bases and J by 6 bases, with 22 bases between the two germline ends. This CDR3 has 16 residues. The CDR3 sequence: CASSRGGAQDMDGYTF. Written as DNA, the CDR3 is TGTGCCAGCAGCCGAGGGGGGGCCCAAGATATGGATGGCTACACCTTC.